A single sample is the source of the 29 T cell receptor beta chains below, sequenced in a study of regulatory T cells in long-lasting Graves disease. Noted time point: persistent/refractory GD, antithyroid drugs over 5 years with positive TRAb. PBMC RNA served as the TCR library source. Building the TCR beta libraries relied on iRepertoire HTBI primers, and CDR3 regions underwent Arm-PCR. MiXCR, applied by TCRdb to the multiplex PCR reads, yields one record per CDR3 protein. The sample shows roughly 400,000 distinct CDR3 sequences, around 23% of them seen only once. Sequencing used peripheral blood mononuclear cells (PBMCs), obtained when the disease was refractory, from a patient treated with antithyroid drugs. All receptors derive from a female donor with Graves disease.

This clonotype was detected many times. Here the CDR3 reads CASIFGQGFSPLHF. The DNA of the CDR3 is TGTGCCAGCATCTTCGGTCAGGGATTTTCACCCCTCCACTTT. This rearrangement joins TRBV28 to TRBJ1-6, with D possibly matching TRBD1 (5 bases). Trimming stripped 7 bases from V and 9 bases from J, with 16 bases between. The CDR3 has 14 amino acids. From germline, CDR1 is MDHEN and CDR2 SYDVKM.

At least ten counts were recorded for this clonotype. The rearrangement joins TRBV6-1 to TRBJ1-5, with D maybe TRBD1 (5 bases). CDR3 size: 13 residues. Trimming pared 2 bases from V and 6 bases from J, leaving 8 bases between. Germline V gene sequence: CDR1 MNHNS, CDR2 SASEGT. The CDR3 DNA reads as TGTGCCAGCAGTGAACTACAGGCTCAGCCCCAGCATTTT. Translated: CASSELQAQPQHF.

V usage is TRBV7-9 and J usage is TRBJ2-1; maybe TRBD2 (5 bases). CDR3 length equals 15 residues. V was clipped by 0 bases and J by 5 bases, with 11 bases between them. The germline gives CDR1 SEHNR, CDR2 FQNEAQ (reference sequence). CDR3 sequence reads: CASSLAGVVNNEQFF. The CDR3 DNA follows: TGTGCCAGCAGCTTAGCGGGAGTAGTTAACAATGAGCAGTTCTTC.

The V and J genes are TRBV2 and TRBJ2-2; D is ambiguous. Germline V gives CDR1 SNHLY, CDR2 FYNNEI. This CDR3 comprises 14 residues. Trimming took off 1 base at V and 8 bases at J, with 11 bases between the two ends. In nucleotides, the CDR3 is TGTGCCAGCAGTGAAGGACTCCCTCCGGGGGAGCTGTTTTTT. Encoded protein: CASSEGLPPGELFF.

This clonotype was seen repeatedly, ten times or more. The chain is built from TRBV10-3 and TRBJ2-7; D remains ambiguous. Between the trimmed V and J ends, which lost 3 bases and 5 bases, there was a span of 8 bases. The CDR3 is 12 residues long. From germline, CDR1 is ENHRY and CDR2 SYGVKD. CDR3 DNA: TGTGCCATCAGTGAACGGGCCGACGAGCAGTACTTC. Residues: CAISERADEQYF.

In this sample, this clonotype turned up many times. The chain combines TRBV6-1 with TRBJ1-1, with D possibly being TRBD1 (5 bases). V lost 7 bases and J 6 bases, leaving 21 bases between the germline ends. Germline V lookup: CDR1 MNHNS, CDR2 SASEGT. The CDR3 runs to 15 residues. The CDR3 reads CASKPDKMMIAEAFF. CDR3 in DNA: TGTGCCAGCAAACCGGACAAGATGATGATCGCTGAAGCTTTCTTT.

This clonotype has a count of ten or more. The rearrangement joins TRBV12-3 or TRBV12-4 to TRBJ2-7; D ambiguous. The CDR3 sequence is 13 residues long. The V gene lost 5 bases and the J gene lost 0 bases, with 8 bases spanning the gap. CDR3 amino acids: CASSVTSSYEQYF. For the CDR3, the DNA is TGTGCCAGCAGTGTGACATCCTCCTACGAGCAGTACTTC.

The chain joins TRBV11-2 to TRBJ2-5, with TRBD1 matching 7 bases. The germline gives CDR1 SGHAT, CDR2 FQNNGV. The CDR3 covers 15 residues. J lost 1 base, V lost 5 bases, and 7 bases had no gene match. CDR3 bases: TGTGCCAGCAGCCTAACGCGGACAGGCCAAGAGACCCAGTACTTC. Amino acid sequence: CASSLTRTGQETQYF.

This clonotype was seen many times. The rearrangement joins TRBV7-3 to TRBJ2-5; TRBD2 agrees at 8 bases. The CDR3 is 15 amino acids. The junction had 5 bases not matched to a gene; V was cut back by 2 bases and J by 3 bases. Looked up from germline, CDR1 is SGHTA and CDR2 is FQGTGA. The CDR3 reads CASSLQSGRKETQYF. CDR3 sequence (DNA): TGTGCCAGCAGCTTACAGAGCGGGAGAAAAGAGACCCAGTACTTC.

This clonotype has only a few counts. The chain links TRBV29-1 to TRBJ1-2, with no clear D. Germline-derived CDR1 and CDR2 are SQVTM and ANQGSEA. V was trimmed by 8 bases and J by 4 bases, leaving 17 bases between them. There are 13 residues in the CDR3. CDR3 nucleotide sequence: TGCAGCATAGACCGAAGAGAGGGCTATGGCTACACCTTC. Translating gives CSIDRREGYGYTF.

This clonotype was picked up a small number of times. The genes are TRBV30 and TRBJ2-6; D could derive from TRBD1 or TRBD2 (5 bases each). This CDR3 comprises 14 residues. Between the trimmed V and J ends, which lost 4 bases and 2 bases, there was a span of 9 bases. The germline gives CDR1 GTSNPN, CDR2 SVGIG (reference sequence). The CDR3 reads CAWTGSTGANVLTF. CDR3 DNA sequence: TGTGCCTGGACAGGGAGCACTGGGGCCAACGTCCTGACTTTC.

Only a few counts were recorded for this clonotype. The CDR3, as DNA: TGTGCCAGCAGCCACCGGGACCGATTGAGGACCGGGGAGCTGTTTTTT. Amino acids: CASSHRDRLRTGELFF. The chain has TRBV3-1 and TRBJ2-2; D tentatively fits TRBD1 or TRBD2 (5 bases each). The germline gives CDR1 LGHDT, CDR2 YNNKEL (reference sequence). Trimming left V 3 bases short and J 5 bases short, with 16 bases between. CDR3 size: 16 residues.

This rearrangement joins TRBV2 to TRBJ2-7; no firm D call. Germline CDR1 and CDR2: SNHLY and FYNNEI. V dropped 8 bases and J dropped 4 bases, with 15 bases sitting between them. The CDR3 sequence is 13 residues long. DNA for the CDR3: TGTGCCAGCTCACCCAATGAACTTTACGAGCAGTACTTC. Amino acids: CASSPNELYEQYF.

This clonotype was observed at least ten times. The V call is TRBV28, the J call TRBJ2-7, with a tentative D call TRBD1 (6 bases). CDR3 length equals 21 residues. Per germline, CDR1 MDHEN and CDR2 SYDVKM. V lost 4 bases and J lost 0, with 31 bases in between. The CDR3 loop reads CASSYSAEGTFVSSSSYEQYF. In DNA, the CDR3 is TGTGCCAGCAGTTATTCAGCTGAAGGGACATTCGTTTCCTCGAGCTCCTACGAGCAGTACTTC.

At least ten counts were recorded for this clonotype. The chain is built from TRBV6-5 and TRBJ2-5; 7 bases map to TRBD1. J lost 3 bases, V lost 0 bases, and 4 bases had no gene match. CDR3 size: 15 residues. Germline V gives CDR1 MNHEY, CDR2 SVGAGI. The CDR3, as DNA: TGTGCCAGCAGTTACTCGGGACAGAGGGAAGAGACCCAGTACTTC. It yields the protein CASSYSGQREETQYF.

This clonotype was seen repeatedly, ten times or more. The chain is built from TRBV28 and TRBJ2-4, with D perhaps matching TRBD1 (6 bases). Germline loops: CDR1 MDHEN, CDR2 SYDVKM. Between the trimmed V and J ends, which lost 3 bases and 1 base, there was a span of 7 bases. CDR3 length equals 14 residues. The CDR3 here is CASSLRGAKNIQYF. The CDR3 DNA reads TGTGCCAGCAGTTTGAGGGGGGCCAAAAACATTCAGTACTTC.

This clonotype was observed at least ten times. The CDR3 is CASTGRFQETQYF. CDR3 nucleotides: TGTGCCAGCACCGGACGGTTCCAAGAGACCCAGTACTTC. V gene TRBV12-3 or TRBV12-4 combines with J gene TRBJ2-5; D not resolved. V dropped 7 bases and J dropped 1 base, with 10 bases sitting between them. The CDR3 has 13 amino acids.

The CDR3 DNA reads TGTGCCAGCAGGGACGGGTCCTACGAGCAGTACTTC. Protein sequence: CASRDGSYEQYF. The chain couples TRBV25-1 to TRBJ2-7; unclear D gene. V lost 6 bases and J 1 base, leaving 7 bases between the germline ends. There are 12 residues in the CDR3. Germline assignment: CDR1 MGHDK and CDR2 SYGVNS.

The sample holds many counts of this clonotype. The rearrangement links TRBV28 to TRBJ2-7; D might be TRBD1 (7 bases). V lost 6 bases and J 2 bases, leaving 17 bases between the germline ends. Germline lookup yields CDR1 MDHEN and CDR2 SYDVKM. The CDR3 runs to 15 residues. The CDR3: CASSPVPRGAYEQYF. In DNA, the CDR3 is TGTGCCAGCAGCCCCGTGCCCAGGGGGGCCTACGAGCAGTACTTC. The full variable domain, in which reference TRBV28 and TRBJ2-7 provide the parts outside the CDR3, is DVKVTQSSRYLVKRTGEKVFLECVQDMDHENMFWYRQDPGLGLRLIYFSYDVKMKEKGDIPEGYSVSREKKERFSLILESASTNQTSMYLCASSPVPRGAYEQYFGPGTRLTVT.

In this sample, this clonotype turned up many times. This chain uses TRBV27 with TRBJ2-5; TRBD2 matches 8 bases. This CDR3 spans 15 amino acids. CDR1 and CDR2 (germline): MNHEY, SMNVEV (reference sequence). Trimming cost V 6 bases and J 5 bases; bases outside gene matches: 11. CDR3 residues: CASSPGSAGVETQYF. The CDR3 DNA is TGTGCCAGCAGCCCCGGGTCAGCGGGAGTGGAGACCCAGTACTTC.

This clonotype was recorded once. The rearrangement joins TRBV12-3 or TRBV12-4 to TRBJ1-3; D is unclear. V dropped 3 bases and J dropped 1 base, with 7 bases sitting between them. CDR3 length: 14 residues. CDR3 DNA: TGTGCCAGCAGTTTTAAACTTTCTGGAAACACCATATATTTT. Protein product: CASSFKLSGNTIYF.

The chain carries TRBV27 and TRBJ2-1, with 7 bases matching TRBD2. The V gene's germline CDR1 is MNHEY and CDR2 SMNVEV (reference sequence). Unmatched junction bases numbered 10, after V lost 4 bases and J lost 7 bases. The CDR3 contains 15 residues. The DNA of the CDR3 is TGTGCCAGCAGTTGGGACTATCAACTTGGTAATGAGCAGTTCTTC. It is translated as CASSWDYQLGNEQFF.

This clonotype was seen a handful of times. V usage is TRBV7-3 and J usage is TRBJ1-1; D unresolved. This CDR3 spans 13 amino acids. V lost 1 base, J lost 7 bases, and 10 bases lay in between. Germline values: CDR1 SGHTA, CDR2 FQGTGA. CDR3 nucleotide sequence: TGTGCCAGCAGCTTAAAGAGTAGCGGTGAAGCTTTCTTT. Its protein is CASSLKSSGEAFF.

Turning to this clonotype: Only one base separates this from a far larger clonotype, so it likely reflects a read error. The genes are TRBV6-1 and TRBJ1-5, with 7 bases lining up with TRBD1. This CDR3 has 16 residues. The germline CDR1 and CDR2 sequences are MNHNS and SASEGT. V dropped 6 bases and J dropped 3; count of bases not matched to a gene: 11. The CDR3 DNA sequence: TGTGCCAGCAGCGTAGCCCCGGGACAGAACAATCAGCCCCAGCATTTT. Its protein is CASSVAPGQNNQPQHF.

Of note for this clonotype: It may be a read error: a sequence one base away is much more abundant. The CDR3, as DNA: TGTGCCGGCGCCCTGGCTTACCCTGTTATGGTGAACACTGAAGCTTTCTTT. It encodes CAGALAYPVMVNTEAFF. The rearrangement uses TRBV27 and TRBJ1-1; unclear D gene. From germline, CDR1 is MNHEY and CDR2 SMNVEV (reference sequence). This CDR3 is built from 17 residues. V was cut by 11 bases and J by 0 bases, with 25 bases left in between.

J is TRBJ2-7 and V is TRBV9; 14 bases match TRBD2. V gave up 1 base and J gave up 11 bases; unmatched junction bases: 5. Germline V gene lookup returns CDR1 SGDLS and CDR2 YYNGEE. There are 14 residues in the CDR3. CDR3 in amino acids: CASSVTGLAGEKYF. For the CDR3, the DNA is TGTGCCAGCAGCGTAACGGGACTAGCGGGAGAGAAGTACTTC.

This clonotype was counted ten times or more. V usage is TRBV20-1 and J usage is TRBJ1-2; 9 bases match TRBD1. Looked up from germline, CDR1 is DFQATT and CDR2 is SNEGSKA (reference sequence). This CDR3 is built from 13 residues. Trimming removed 8 bases from V and 1 base from J; junction bases left unmatched: 5. In DNA form, the CDR3 reads TGCAGTTGTACAGGGGGCAATAACTATGGCTACACCTTC. As protein: CSCTGGNNYGYTF.

This clonotype was seen a few times. The CDR3: CASSISGSGSTDTQYF. The CDR3 DNA sequence: TGTGCCAGCAGTATTAGCGGGAGTGGCTCCACAGATACGCAGTATTTT. The chain carries TRBV28 and TRBJ2-3; 9 bases line up with TRBD2. This CDR3 has 16 residues. The V gene end was trimmed by 5 bases and the J gene end by 2 bases; junction bases not matched to a gene: 8. Germline V CDR1 and CDR2: MDHEN, SYDVKM.

This chain links TRBV20-1 with TRBJ2-3, with 11 positions matching TRBD2. In germline, CDR1 is DFQATT, CDR2 SNEGSKA (reference sequence). The CDR3 covers 14 residues. V lost 6 bases to trimming and J lost 2 bases; unmatched junction nucleotides: 4. The CDR3 DNA follows: TGCAGTGCCCCGACTAGCGGGAACACAGATACGCAGTATTTT. Protein product: CSAPTSGNTDTQYF.